The 20 T cell receptor beta chains below were found in one sample sequenced in a study of neurological immune-mediated disorders (dated by TCRdb to 2018 to 2020). Library preparation used 5' RACE. Reads for this sample came from an Illumina HiSeq 2500. In TCRdb, the public reads were trimmed at Q25 with fastp and aligned with MiXCR, with productive beta chains retained. Under each unique CDR3 protein, matching rows form one entry showing the most common genes and DNA. This sample holds 95,000 to 150,000 distinct CDR3 sequences; more than 2.5% were observed only once. Clones ranked in the top ten supply 1.3% of the sample. The sequenced material came from PBMCs. These receptors were taken from a woman under 40 with multiple sclerosis.

There are many counts of this clonotype. The genes are TRBV9 and TRBJ1-2, with TRBD1 as a possible D gene (6 bases). The CDR3 is made up of 14 amino acids. Germline CDR1 is SGDLS and CDR2 is YYNGEE. Trimming stripped 4 bases from V and 0 bases from J, with 10 bases between. CDR3 bases: TGTGCCAGCAGCCGGGACACCGCTAACTATGGCTACACCTTC. The encoded protein is CASSRDTANYGYTF.

This clonotype was detected ten times or more. The rearrangement links TRBV29-1 to TRBJ1-2; 8 bases agree with TRBD1. The CDR3 consists of 10 residues. Germline V gives CDR1 SQVTM, CDR2 ANQGSEA. Trimming removed 7 bases from V and 11 bases from J; junction bases left unmatched: 6. The CDR3, as DNA: TGCAGCGCGGGAGACAGGGGTTACACCTTC. The encoded protein is CSAGDRGYTF.

This clonotype occurred many times. The J gene is TRBJ2-1, the V gene TRBV20-1, with D perhaps TRBD2 (5 bases). Trimming removed 5 bases from V and 2 bases from J, with 16 bases in between. Looked up from germline, CDR1 is DFQATT and CDR2 is SNEGSKA (reference sequence). The CDR3 has 15 amino acids. The CDR3 DNA sequence: TGCAGTGCTCGATCTTATTACGGGACCTACAATGAGCAGTTCTTC. This codes for CSARSYYGTYNEQFF.

At least ten counts were recorded for this clonotype. V usage is TRBV5-1 and J usage is TRBJ2-1, with 11 bases fitting TRBD2. Germline-derived CDR1 and CDR2 are SGHRS and YFSETQ. V lost 3 bases to trimming and J lost 4 bases; unmatched junction nucleotides: 3. The CDR3 has 15 residues. Here the CDR3 DNA reads TGCGCCAGCAGCTCGGGACTAGCGGATTACAATGAGCAGTTCTTC. It encodes CASSSGLADYNEQFF. Drawing the rest from reference TRBV5-1 and TRBJ2-1, the complete variable domain is KAGVTQTPRYLIKTRGQQVTLSCSPISGHRSVSWYQQTPGQGLQFLFEYFSETQRNKGNFPGRFSGRQFSNSRSEMNVSTLELGDSALYLCASSSGLADYNEQFFGPGTRLTVL.

This clonotype was detected many times. The J gene is TRBJ2-2, the V gene TRBV6-5; D perhaps matches TRBD2 (5 bases). There are 12 residues in the CDR3. The V gene's germline CDR1 is MNHEY and CDR2 SVGAGI. V was pared by 10 bases and J by 4 bases, with 10 bases between. The CDR3 reads CAILTSTGELFF. The CDR3 DNA reads TGTGCCATCCTAACTAGCACCGGGGAGCTGTTTTTT.

Worth noting for this clonotype: This sequence may be a read error, since a much larger clone differs from it by one base. V usage is TRBV5-6 and J usage is TRBJ2-5; no firm D call. The germline V gene has CDR1 SGHDT and CDR2 YYEEEE. The CDR3 is made up of 14 amino acids. The CDR3 DNA reads as TGTGCCAGCAGCTTGCAACAGCTTGAAGAGACCAAGTACTTC. Translated: CASSLQQLEETKYF.

This clonotype was seen many times. The chain is built from TRBV20-1 and TRBJ1-2; 7 bases align to TRBD1. This CDR3 comprises 14 residues. Trimming removed 5 bases from V and 4 bases from J; junction bases left unmatched: 10. Germline values: CDR1 DFQATT, CDR2 SNEGSKA (reference sequence). CDR3 nucleotides: TGCAGTGCTGGTACAGGGGCCGACTTCTATGGCTACACCTTC. It is translated as CSAGTGADFYGYTF.

At least ten counts were recorded for this clonotype. The chain employs TRBV20-1 and TRBJ2-3; 8 bases line up with TRBD1. This CDR3 has 15 residues. V lost 0 bases and J lost 1; bases outside the gene matches: 3. From germline, CDR1 is DFQATT and CDR2 SNEGSKA (reference sequence). The CDR3 loop is CSARDPGQGTDTQYF. In DNA, the CDR3 is TGCAGTGCTAGAGACCCGGGACAGGGCACAGATACGCAGTATTTT.

There are many counts of this clonotype. The genes are TRBV7-8 and TRBJ2-5; D gene ambiguous. Looked up from germline, CDR1 is SGHVS and CDR2 is FQNEAQ. This CDR3 spans 12 amino acids. V lost 2 bases and J 5 bases, leaving 6 bases between the germline ends. CDR3 region: CASSLPGETQYF. CDR3 coding DNA: TGTGCCAGCAGCTTACCCGGGGAGACCCAGTACTTC.

This clonotype has ten or more counts. CDR3 protein: CSARVVQGAFTGELFF. CDR3 coding DNA: TGCAGTGCTAGAGTAGTTCAGGGGGCCTTTACCGGGGAGCTGTTTTTT. The rearrangement joins TRBV20-1 to TRBJ2-2, with TRBD1 matching over 8 bases. Per the germline V gene, CDR1 is DFQATT and CDR2 is SNEGSKA (reference sequence). The junction had 9 bases not matched to a gene; V was cut back by 1 base and J by 5 bases. CDR3 size: 16 residues.

This clonotype was found many times. CDR3: CASSTRTGLLEAFF. In DNA, the CDR3 is TGTGCCAGCAGCACCCGGACAGGCCTCCTTGAAGCTTTCTTT. This sequence joins TRBV7-2 and TRBJ1-1, with 7 bases matching TRBD1. Germline values: CDR1 SGHTA, CDR2 FQGNSA. The V and J ends lost 5 bases and 7 bases, in that order; junction bases with no gene match: 10. The CDR3 contains 14 residues.

This clonotype was recorded many times. V and J are TRBV12-3 or TRBV12-4 and TRBJ2-7; TRBD1 aligns across 10 bases. V trimming: 5 bases; J trimming: 3 bases; junction bases outside the gene matches: 4. The CDR3 has 14 residues. The CDR3 region has the DNA TGTGCCAGCAGTCCCGGGACAGGGGTCTACGAGCAGTACTTC. Protein: CASSPGTGVYEQYF.

In this sample, this clonotype turned up many times. The rearrangement joins TRBV20-1 to TRBJ1-6; perhaps TRBD1 as D (5 bases). The V end lost 1 base, the J end lost 5 bases, and 12 bases lay between the germline ends. CDR1 is DFQATT, CDR2 SNEGSKA, per germline (reference sequence). The CDR3 is 15 residues long. The CDR3 loop is CSARAVVGDNSPLHF. The CDR3 DNA reads TGCAGTGCTAGAGCCGTTGTAGGGGATAATTCACCCCTCCACTTT.

This clonotype has at least ten counts. This chain connects TRBV6-5 to TRBJ1-1; D call uncertain. The germline CDR1 and CDR2 sequences are MNHEY and SVGAGI. V was shortened by 2 bases and J by 7 bases, with 17 bases between the two germline ends. CDR3 length: 15 amino acids. CDR3 region: CASSYPTNGVLEAFF. For the CDR3, the DNA is TGTGCCAGCAGTTACCCCACTAATGGCGTACTTGAAGCTTTCTTT.

This clonotype came up many times. The chain has TRBV5-1 and TRBJ2-1; TRBD2 might be the D (6 bases). The CDR3 sequence is 15 residues long. V was clipped by 6 bases and J by 8 bases, with 21 bases between them. The germline V gene has CDR1 SGHRS and CDR2 YFSETQ. The CDR3 here is CASMGSQGLMDEQFF. The CDR3 DNA reads TGCGCCAGCATGGGAAGCCAGGGACTGATGGATGAGCAGTTCTTC.

There are many counts of this clonotype. V and J are TRBV6-5 and TRBJ1-2; tentatively, D is TRBD1 (6 bases). Germline CDR1 is MNHEY and CDR2 is SVGAGI. Between the trimmed V and J ends, which lost 1 base and 13 bases, there was a span of 16 bases. This CDR3 comprises 13 residues. The CDR3 DNA reads TGTGCCAGCAGTTACTTAAGGGGGTCCCTCTCCACCTTC. This gives the protein CASSYLRGSLSTF.

This clonotype showed up many times. The V and J genes are TRBV12-3 or TRBV12-4 and TRBJ2-1; D remains unclear. CDR3 size: 15 residues. Trimming left V 10 bases short and J 0 bases short, with 16 bases between. The CDR3 spells CAIIGGHSSYNEQFF. In DNA, the CDR3 is TGTGCCATTATAGGCGGCCATAGCTCCTACAATGAGCAGTTCTTC.

This clonotype showed up many times. The rearrangement uses TRBV19 and TRBJ1-3; no reliable D call. The germline CDR1 and CDR2 sequences are LNHDA and SQIVND (reference sequence). Trimming removed 7 bases at V and 4 bases at J, with 11 bases between. This CDR3 has 13 residues. The DNA of the CDR3 is TGTGCCAGTACCAGAAGCTCCGGAAACACCATATATTTT. It specifies CASTRSSGNTIYF.

This clonotype came up many times. The rearrangement uses TRBV5-1 and TRBJ2-7, with no clear D. The CDR3 totals 9 residues. Germline-derived CDR1 and CDR2 are SGHRS and YFSETQ. V dropped 5 bases and J dropped 8 bases, with 5 bases sitting between them. The CDR3 nucleotides read TGCGCCAGCAGTCGGAAGCAGTACTTC. Encoded protein: CASSRKQYF.

The sample holds many counts of this clonotype. The V call is TRBV5-5, the J call TRBJ2-2; 8 nucleotides match TRBD1. The CDR3 contains 17 residues. Germline V lookup: CDR1 SGHKS, CDR2 YYEKEE (reference sequence). With V trimmed by 1 base and J by 5 bases, 10 bases remained unmatched. CDR3 region: CASSLPRRTGPTGELFF. The CDR3 region has the DNA TGTGCCAGCAGCTTGCCCCGGAGGACAGGGCCAACCGGGGAGCTGTTTTTT.